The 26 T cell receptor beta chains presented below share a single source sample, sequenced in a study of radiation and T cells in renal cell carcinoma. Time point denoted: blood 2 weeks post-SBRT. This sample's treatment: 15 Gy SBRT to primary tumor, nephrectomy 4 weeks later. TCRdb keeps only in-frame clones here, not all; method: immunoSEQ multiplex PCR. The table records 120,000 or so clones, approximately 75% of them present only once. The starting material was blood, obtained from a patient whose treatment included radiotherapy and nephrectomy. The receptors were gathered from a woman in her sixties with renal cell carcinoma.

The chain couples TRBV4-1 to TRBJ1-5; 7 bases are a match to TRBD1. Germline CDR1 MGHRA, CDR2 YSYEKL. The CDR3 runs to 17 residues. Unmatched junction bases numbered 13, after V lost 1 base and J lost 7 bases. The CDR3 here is CASSQVFRSDRDQPQHF. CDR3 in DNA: TGCGCCAGCAGCCAAGTATTTCGCTCCGACAGGGACCAGCCCCAGCATTTT.

Written as DNA, the CDR3 is TGCGCCGGATACACAGAGATTAGCAATCAGCCCCAGCATTTT. Translation: CAGYTEISNQPQHF. The genes are TRBV23-1 and TRBJ1-5; D is undetermined. TRBV23-1 is identified as an open reading frame with a role that is uncertain. V was pared by 11 bases and J by 0 bases, with 14 bases between. CDR3 length equals 14 residues.

The CDR3 nucleotides are TGCGCCAGCAGCCAAGTCCCAGGGACGGATTCACCCCTCCACTTT. Its translation is CASSQVPGTDSPLHF. The V and J genes are TRBV4-1 and TRBJ1-6, with D perhaps TRBD1 (5 bases). The length of the CDR3 is 15 residues. Germline V gene sequence: CDR1 MGHRA, CDR2 YSYEKL. The V end was cut by 1 base, the J end by 8 bases, with 12 bases between.

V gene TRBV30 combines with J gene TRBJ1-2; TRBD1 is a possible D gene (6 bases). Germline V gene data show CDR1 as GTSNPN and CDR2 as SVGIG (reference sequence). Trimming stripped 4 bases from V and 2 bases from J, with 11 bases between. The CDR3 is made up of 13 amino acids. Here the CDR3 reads CAWTSGQNYGYTF. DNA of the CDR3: TGTGCCTGGACCTCTGGACAGAACTATGGCTACACCTTC.

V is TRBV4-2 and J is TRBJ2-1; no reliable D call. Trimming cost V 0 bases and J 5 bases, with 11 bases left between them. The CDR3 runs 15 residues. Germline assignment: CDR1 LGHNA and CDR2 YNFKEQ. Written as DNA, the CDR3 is TGTGCCAGCAGCCAAGATAGTCGTCGGAACAATGAGCAGTTCTTC. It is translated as CASSQDSRRNNEQFF.

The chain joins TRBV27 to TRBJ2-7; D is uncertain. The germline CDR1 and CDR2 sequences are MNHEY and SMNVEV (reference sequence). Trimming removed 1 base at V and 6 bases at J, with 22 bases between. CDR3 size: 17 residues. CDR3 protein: CASSLLFCGDRYCEQYF. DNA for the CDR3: TGTGCCAGCAGTTTATTATTTTGCGGCGACCGCTACTGCGAGCAGTACTTC.

The CDR3 sequence: CASRAGDQPQHF. The CDR3 region has the DNA TGTGCCAGCAGGGCAGGGGATCAGCCCCAGCATTTT. J is TRBJ1-5 and V is TRBV25-1; possibly TRBD1 for D (6 bases). V was trimmed by 6 bases and J by 5 bases, leaving 8 bases between them. This CDR3 has 12 residues. CDR1 and CDR2 from the germline V gene are MGHDK and SYGVNS.

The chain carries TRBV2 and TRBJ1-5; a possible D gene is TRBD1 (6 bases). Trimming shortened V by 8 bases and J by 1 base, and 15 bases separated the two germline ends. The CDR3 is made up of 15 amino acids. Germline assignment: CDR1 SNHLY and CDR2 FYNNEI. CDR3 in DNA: TGTGCCAGCGCCTCAGGGGCCTTAAGCAATCAGCCCCAGCATTTT. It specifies CASASGALSNQPQHF.

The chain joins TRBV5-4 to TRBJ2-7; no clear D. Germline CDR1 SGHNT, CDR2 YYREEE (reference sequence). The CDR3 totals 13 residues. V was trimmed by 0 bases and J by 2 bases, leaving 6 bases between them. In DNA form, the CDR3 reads TGTGCCAGCAGCTTGGGGATAGCCTACGAGCAGTACTTC. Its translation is CASSLGIAYEQYF.

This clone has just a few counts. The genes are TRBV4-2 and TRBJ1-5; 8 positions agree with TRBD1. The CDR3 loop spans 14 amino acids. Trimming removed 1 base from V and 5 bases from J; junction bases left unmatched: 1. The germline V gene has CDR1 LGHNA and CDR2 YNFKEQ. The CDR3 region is CASSQVDRDQPQHF. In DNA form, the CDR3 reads TGTGCCAGCAGCCAAGTGGACAGGGATCAGCCCCAGCATTTT.

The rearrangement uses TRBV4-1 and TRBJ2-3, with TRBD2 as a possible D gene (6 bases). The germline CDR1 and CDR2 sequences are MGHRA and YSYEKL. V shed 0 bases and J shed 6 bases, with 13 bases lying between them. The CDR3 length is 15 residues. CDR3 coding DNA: TGCGCCAGCAGCCAAGAGTTTACGGGAGCGGATACGCAGTATTTT. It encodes CASSQEFTGADTQYF.

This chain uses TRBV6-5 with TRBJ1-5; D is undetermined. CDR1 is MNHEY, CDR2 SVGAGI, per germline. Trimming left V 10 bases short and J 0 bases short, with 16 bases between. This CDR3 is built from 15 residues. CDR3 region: CATSPGDDSNQPQHF. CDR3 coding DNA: TGTGCCACCTCCCCGGGAGATGATAGCAATCAGCCCCAGCATTTT.

CDR3 sequence (DNA): TGTGCCAGCAGTCGTGACCTTGCCTCCTACGAGCAGTACTTC. It is translated as CASSRDLASYEQYF. The V gene is TRBV7-2, the J gene TRBJ2-7; unclear D gene. Germline CDR1 and CDR2: SGHTA and FQGNSA. Trimming cost V 6 bases and J 0 bases, with 12 bases left between them. This CDR3 contains 14 residues.

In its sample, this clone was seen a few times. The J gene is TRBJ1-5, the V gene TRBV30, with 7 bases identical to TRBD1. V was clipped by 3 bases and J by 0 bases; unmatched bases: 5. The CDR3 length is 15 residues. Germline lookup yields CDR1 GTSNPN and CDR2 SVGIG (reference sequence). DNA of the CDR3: TGTGCCTGGAGCATAGGGACAGCTAGCAATCAGCCCCAGCATTTT. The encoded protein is CAWSIGTASNQPQHF.

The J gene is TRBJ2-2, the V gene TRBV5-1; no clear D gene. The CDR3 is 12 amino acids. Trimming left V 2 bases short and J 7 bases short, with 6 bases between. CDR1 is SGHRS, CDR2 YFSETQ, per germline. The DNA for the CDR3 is TGCGCCAGCAGCTTAAGGGTCGGGGAGCTGTTTTTT. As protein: CASSLRVGELFF.

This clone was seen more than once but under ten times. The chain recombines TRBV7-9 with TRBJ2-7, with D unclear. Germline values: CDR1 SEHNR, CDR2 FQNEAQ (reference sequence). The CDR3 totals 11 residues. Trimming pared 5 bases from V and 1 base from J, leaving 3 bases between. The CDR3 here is CASSMSYEQYF. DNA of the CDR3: TGTGCCAGCAGCATGTCCTACGAGCAGTACTTC.

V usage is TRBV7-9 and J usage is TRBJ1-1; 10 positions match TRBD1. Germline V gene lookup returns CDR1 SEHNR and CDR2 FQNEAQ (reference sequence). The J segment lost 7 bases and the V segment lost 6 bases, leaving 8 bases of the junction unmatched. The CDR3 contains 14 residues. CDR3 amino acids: CASRPGTGAIEAFF. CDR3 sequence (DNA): TGTGCCAGCAGGCCCGGGACAGGGGCCATTGAAGCTTTCTTT.

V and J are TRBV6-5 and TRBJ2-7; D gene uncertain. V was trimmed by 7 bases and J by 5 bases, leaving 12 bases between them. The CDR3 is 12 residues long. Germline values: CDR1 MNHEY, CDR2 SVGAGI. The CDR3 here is CASMSPPHEQYF. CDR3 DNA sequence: TGTGCCAGCATGAGTCCGCCCCACGAGCAGTACTTC.

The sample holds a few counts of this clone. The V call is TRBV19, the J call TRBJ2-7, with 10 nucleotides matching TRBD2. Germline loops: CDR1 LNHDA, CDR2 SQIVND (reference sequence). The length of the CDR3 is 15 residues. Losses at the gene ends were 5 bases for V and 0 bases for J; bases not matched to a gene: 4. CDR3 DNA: TGTGCCAGTAGTGCAACTAGCGGGGTCTCCTACGAGCAGTACTTC. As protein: CASSATSGVSYEQYF.

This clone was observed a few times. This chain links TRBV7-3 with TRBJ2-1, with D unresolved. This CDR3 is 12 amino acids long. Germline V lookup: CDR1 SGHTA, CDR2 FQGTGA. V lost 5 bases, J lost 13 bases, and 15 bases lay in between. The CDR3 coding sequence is TGTGCCAGCAGCCTTGGACGGCGCCCTCAGTTCTTC. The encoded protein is CASSLGRRPQFF.

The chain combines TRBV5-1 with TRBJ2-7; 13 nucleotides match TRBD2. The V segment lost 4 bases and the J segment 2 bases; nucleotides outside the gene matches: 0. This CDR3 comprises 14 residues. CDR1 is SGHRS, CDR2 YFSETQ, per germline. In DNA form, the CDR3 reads TGCGCCAGCAGCGGGACTAGCGGGACCTACGAGCAGTACTTC. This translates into CASSGTSGTYEQYF.

CDR3 amino acids: CASSSGGTEAFF. The CDR3 bases are TGTGCCAGCAGTTCAGGGGGCACTGAAGCTTTCTTT. This chain uses TRBV27 with TRBJ1-1; 7 bases are shared with TRBD1. This CDR3 comprises 12 residues. The V gene's germline CDR1 is MNHEY and CDR2 SMNVEV (reference sequence). The trim removed 4 bases at V and 4 bases at J, leaving 0 bases unmatched.

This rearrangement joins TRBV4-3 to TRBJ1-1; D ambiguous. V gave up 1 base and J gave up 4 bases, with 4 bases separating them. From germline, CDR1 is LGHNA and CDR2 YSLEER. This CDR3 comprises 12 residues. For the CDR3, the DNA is TGCGCCAGCAGCCAAGGACCCACTGAAGCTTTCTTT. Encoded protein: CASSQGPTEAFF.

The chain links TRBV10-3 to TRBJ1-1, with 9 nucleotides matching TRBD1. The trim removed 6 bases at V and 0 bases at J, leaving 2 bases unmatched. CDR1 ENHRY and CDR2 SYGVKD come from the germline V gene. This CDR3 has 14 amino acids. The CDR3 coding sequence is TGTGCCATCAGCTGGACAGGGGTGAACACTGAAGCTTTCTTT. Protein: CAISWTGVNTEAFF.

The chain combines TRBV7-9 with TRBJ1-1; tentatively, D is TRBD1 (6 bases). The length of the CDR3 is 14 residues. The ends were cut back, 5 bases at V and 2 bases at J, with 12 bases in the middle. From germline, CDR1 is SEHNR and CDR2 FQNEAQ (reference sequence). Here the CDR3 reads CASSRSGGNTEAFF. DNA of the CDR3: TGTGCCAGCAGCCGCAGCGGGGGCAACACTGAAGCTTTCTTT.

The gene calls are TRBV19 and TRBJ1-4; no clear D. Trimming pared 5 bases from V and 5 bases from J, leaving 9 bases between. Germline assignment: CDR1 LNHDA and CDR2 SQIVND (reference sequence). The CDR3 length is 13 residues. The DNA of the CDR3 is TGTGCCAGTAGTCGGCAGCGGAATGAAAAACTGTTTTTT. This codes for CASSRQRNEKLFF.